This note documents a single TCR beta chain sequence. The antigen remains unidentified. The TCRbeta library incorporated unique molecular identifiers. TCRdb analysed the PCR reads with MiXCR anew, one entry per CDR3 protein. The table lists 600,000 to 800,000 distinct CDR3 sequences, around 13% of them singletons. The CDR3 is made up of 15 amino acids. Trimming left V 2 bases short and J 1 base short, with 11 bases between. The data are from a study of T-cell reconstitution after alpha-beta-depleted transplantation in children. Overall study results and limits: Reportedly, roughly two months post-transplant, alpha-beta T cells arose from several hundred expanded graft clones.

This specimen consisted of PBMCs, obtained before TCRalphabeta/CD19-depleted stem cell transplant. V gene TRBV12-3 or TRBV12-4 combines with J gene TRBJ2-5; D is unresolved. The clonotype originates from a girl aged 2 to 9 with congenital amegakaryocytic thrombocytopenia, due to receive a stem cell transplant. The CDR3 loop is CASSLWYRLQETQYF. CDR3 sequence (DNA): TGTGCCAGCAGTTTATGGTACAGACTCCAAGAGACCCAGTACTTC.